This T cell receptor (beta chain) was identified in a study of OX40 agonist ivuxolimab in advanced cancers. The study's findings and limits: Clonal expansion in partial responders at 0.1-3.0 mg/kg ranked among the lowest. Low normalized T-cell clonal expansion also characterized some of the nonresponders. At 0.1 to 3.0 mg/kg, clonal expansion of CD4+ and CD8+ blood T cells had occurred by week 6. On average, CD8+ T cells had more expanded clones than CD4+.

Assay used: immunoSEQ multiplex PCR; TCRdb lists only in-frame clones, some missing. The table lists 80,000 to 95,000 clones, about 90% of them singletons, with roughly 8.7% in the top ten. To note about this clone: No antigen is known for it.

The clonotype comes from an adult with an advanced solid tumor such as melanoma, head and neck, liver or kidney cancer. The source material was CD4+ or CD8+ T cells sorted from blood, sampled in a trial of the OX40 agonist ivuxolimab.

The CDR3 region has the DNA TGTGCCAGCAGCTTAAAAGGGGACAGGGGCTATATCGACTACAATGAGCAGTTCTTC. Protein: CASSLKGDRGYIDYNEQFF. The chain links TRBV7-3 to TRBJ2-1; 10 positions match TRBD1. This CDR3 spans 19 amino acids. CDR1 is SGHTA, CDR2 FQGTGA, per germline. The V gene end was trimmed by 1 base and the J gene end by 3 bases; junction bases not matched to a gene: 12.